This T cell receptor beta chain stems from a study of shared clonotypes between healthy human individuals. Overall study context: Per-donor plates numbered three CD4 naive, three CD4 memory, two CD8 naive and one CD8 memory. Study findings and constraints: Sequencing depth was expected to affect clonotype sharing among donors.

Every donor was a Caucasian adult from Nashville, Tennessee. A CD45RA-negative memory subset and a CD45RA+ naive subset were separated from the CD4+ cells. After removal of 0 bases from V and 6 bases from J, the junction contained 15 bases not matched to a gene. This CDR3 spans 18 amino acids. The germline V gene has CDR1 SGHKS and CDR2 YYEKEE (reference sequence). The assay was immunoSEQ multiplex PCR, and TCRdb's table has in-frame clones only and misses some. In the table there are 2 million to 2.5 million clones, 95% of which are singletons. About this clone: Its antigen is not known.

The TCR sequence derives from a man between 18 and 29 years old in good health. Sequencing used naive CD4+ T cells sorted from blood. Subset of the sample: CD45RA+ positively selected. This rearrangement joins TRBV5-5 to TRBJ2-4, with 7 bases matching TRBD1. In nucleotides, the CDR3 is TGTGCCAGCAGCTTGGGGGACAGAACTACAACCCGAGGAAACATTCAGTACTTC. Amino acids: CASSLGDRTTTRGNIQYF.